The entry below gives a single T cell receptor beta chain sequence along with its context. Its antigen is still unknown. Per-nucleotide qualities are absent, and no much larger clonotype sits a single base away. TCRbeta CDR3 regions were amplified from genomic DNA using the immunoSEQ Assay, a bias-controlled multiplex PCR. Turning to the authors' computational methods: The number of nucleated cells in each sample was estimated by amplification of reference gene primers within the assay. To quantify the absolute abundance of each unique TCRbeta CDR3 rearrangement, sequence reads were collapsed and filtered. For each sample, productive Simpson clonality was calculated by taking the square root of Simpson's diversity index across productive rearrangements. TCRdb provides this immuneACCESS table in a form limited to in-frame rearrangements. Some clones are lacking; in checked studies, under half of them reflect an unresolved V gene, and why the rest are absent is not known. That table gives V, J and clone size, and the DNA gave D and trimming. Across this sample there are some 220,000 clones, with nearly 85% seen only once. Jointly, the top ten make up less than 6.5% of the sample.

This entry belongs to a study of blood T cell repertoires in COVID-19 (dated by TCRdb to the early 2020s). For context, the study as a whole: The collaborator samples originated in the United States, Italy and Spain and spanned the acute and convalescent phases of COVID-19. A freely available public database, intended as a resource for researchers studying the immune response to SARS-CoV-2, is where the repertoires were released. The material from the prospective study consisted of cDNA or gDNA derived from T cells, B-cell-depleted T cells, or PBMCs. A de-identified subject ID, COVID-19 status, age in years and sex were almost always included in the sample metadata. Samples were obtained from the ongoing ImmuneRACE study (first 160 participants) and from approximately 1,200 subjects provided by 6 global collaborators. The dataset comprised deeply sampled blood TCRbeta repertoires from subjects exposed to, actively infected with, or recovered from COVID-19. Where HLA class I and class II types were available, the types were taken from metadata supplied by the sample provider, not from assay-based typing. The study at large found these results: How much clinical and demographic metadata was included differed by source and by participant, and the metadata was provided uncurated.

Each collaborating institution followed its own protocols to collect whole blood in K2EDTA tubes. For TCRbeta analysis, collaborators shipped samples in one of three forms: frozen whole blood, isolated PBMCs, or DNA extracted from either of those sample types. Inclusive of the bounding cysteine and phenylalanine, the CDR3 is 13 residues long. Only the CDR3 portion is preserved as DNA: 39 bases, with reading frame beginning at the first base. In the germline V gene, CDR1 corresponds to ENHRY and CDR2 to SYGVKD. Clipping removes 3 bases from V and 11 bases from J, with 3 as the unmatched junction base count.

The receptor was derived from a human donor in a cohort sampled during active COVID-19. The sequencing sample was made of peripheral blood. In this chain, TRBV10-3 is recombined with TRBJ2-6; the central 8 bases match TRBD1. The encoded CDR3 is CAISDRGPDVLTF. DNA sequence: TGTGCCATCAGTGACAGGGGGCCCGACGTCCTGACTTTC.